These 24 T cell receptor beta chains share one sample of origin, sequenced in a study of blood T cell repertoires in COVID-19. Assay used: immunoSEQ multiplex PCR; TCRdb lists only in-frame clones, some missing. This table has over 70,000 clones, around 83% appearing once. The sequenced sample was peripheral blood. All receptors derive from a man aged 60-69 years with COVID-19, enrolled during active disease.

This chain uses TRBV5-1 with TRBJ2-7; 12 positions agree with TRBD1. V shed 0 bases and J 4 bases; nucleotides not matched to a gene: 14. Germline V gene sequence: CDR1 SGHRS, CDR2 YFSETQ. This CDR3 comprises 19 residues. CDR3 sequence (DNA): TGCGCCAGCAGCTTGGAACCGGGACAGGGGGCGCGGTTCTTTTACGAGCAGTACTTC. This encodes CASSLEPGQGARFFYEQYF.

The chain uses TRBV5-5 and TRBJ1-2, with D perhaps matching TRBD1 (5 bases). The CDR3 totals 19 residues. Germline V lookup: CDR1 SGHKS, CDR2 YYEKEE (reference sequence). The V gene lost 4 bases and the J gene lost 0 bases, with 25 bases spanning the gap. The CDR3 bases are TGTGCCAGCAGCCAAACATCGGTAGGGGTGGGGTCTTCTAACTATGGCTACACCTTC. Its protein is CASSQTSVGVGSSNYGYTF. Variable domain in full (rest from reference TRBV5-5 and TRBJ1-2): DAGVTQSPTHLIKTRGQQVTLRCSPISGHKSVSWYQQVLGQGPQFIFQYYEKEERGRGNFPDRFSARQFPNYSSELNVNALLLGDSALYLCASSQTSVGVGSSNYGYTFGSGTRLTVV.

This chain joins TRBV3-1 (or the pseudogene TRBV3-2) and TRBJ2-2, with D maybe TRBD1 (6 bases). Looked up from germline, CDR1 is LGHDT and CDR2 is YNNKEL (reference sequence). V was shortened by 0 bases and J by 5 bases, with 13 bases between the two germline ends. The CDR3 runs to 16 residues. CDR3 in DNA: TGTGCCAGCAGCCAAGATCAGGGAAGGGGGACCGGGGAGCTGTTTTTT. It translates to CASSQDQGRGTGELFF.

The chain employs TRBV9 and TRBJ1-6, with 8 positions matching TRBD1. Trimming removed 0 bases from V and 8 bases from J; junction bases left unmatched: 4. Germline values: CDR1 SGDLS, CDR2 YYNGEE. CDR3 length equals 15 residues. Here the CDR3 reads CASSVGGQGYSPLHF. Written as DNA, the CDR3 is TGTGCCAGCAGCGTAGGTGGACAGGGATATTCACCCCTCCACTTT.

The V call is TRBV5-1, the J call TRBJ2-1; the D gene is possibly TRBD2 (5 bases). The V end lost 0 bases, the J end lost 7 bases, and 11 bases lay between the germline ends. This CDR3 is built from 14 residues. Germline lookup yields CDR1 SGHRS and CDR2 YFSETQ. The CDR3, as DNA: TGCGCCAGCAGCTTGGGTGATGGAGGAAATGAGCAGTTCTTC. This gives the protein CASSLGDGGNEQFF.

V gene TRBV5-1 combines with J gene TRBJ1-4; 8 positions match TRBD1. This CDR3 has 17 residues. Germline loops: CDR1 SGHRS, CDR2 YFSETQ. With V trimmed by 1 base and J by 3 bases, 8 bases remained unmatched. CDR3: CASSLSGQALSNEKLFF. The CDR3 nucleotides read TGCGCCAGCAGCTTGTCGGGACAGGCCCTTTCTAATGAAAAACTGTTTTTT.

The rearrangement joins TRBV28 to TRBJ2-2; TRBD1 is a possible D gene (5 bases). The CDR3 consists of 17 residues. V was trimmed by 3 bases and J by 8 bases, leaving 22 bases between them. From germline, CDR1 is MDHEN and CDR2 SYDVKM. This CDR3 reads CASSFIMATRTLGELFF. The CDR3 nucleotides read TGTGCCAGCAGTTTTATTATGGCCACGCGGACATTGGGGGAGCTGTTTTTT.

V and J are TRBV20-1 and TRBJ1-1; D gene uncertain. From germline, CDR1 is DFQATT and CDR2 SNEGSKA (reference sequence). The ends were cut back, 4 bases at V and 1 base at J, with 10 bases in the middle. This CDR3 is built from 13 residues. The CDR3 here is CSAIEVRNTEAFF. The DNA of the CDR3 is TGCAGTGCTATTGAGGTGAGGAACACTGAAGCTTTCTTT.

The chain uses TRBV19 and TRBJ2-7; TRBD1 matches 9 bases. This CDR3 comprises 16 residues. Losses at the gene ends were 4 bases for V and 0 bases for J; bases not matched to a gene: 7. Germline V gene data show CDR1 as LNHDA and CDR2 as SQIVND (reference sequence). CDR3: CASSNTGGRGSYEQYF. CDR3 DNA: TGTGCCAGTAGTAACACAGGGGGCAGGGGCTCCTACGAGCAGTACTTC.

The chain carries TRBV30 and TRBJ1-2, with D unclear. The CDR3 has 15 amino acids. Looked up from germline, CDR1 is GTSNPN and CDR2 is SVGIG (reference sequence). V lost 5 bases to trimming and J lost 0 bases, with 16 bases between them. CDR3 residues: CAWVQSTFANYGYTF. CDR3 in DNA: TGTGCCTGGGTCCAGTCGACATTCGCTAACTATGGCTACACCTTC.

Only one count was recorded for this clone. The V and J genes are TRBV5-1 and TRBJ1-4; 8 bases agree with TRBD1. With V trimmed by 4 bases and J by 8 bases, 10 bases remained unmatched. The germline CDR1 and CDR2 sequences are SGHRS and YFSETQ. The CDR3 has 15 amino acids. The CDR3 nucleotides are TGCGCCAGCAGCCAAGAACAGGGGGGTAGGGAAAAACTGTTTTTT. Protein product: CASSQEQGGREKLFF.

CDR3 sequence reads: CASRELAGVPNEQFF. Here the CDR3 DNA reads TGTGCCAGTAGAGAACTAGCGGGGGTTCCCAATGAGCAGTTCTTC. The chain carries TRBV19 and TRBJ2-1, with TRBD2 identical over 11 bases. Per germline, CDR1 LNHDA and CDR2 SQIVND (reference sequence). This CDR3 has 15 amino acids. V lost 6 bases to trimming and J lost 6 bases; unmatched junction nucleotides: 7. The full variable domain, rest sourced from reference TRBV19 and TRBJ2-1, is DGGITQSPKYLFRKEGQNVTLSCEQNLNHDAMYWYRQDPGQGLRLIYYSQIVNDFQKGDIAEGYSVSREKKESFPLTVTSAQKNPTAFYLCASRELAGVPNEQFFGPGTRLTVL.

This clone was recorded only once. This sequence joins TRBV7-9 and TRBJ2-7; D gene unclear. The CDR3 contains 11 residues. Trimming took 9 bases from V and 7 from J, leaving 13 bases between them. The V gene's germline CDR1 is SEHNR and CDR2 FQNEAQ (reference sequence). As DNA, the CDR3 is TGTGCCAGTAGACTTTCGGAAGAGCAGTACTTC. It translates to CASRLSEEQYF.

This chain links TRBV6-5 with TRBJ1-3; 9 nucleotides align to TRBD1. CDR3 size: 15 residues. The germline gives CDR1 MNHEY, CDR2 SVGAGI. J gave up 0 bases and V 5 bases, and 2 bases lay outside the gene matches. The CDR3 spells CASSRDRDSGNTIYF. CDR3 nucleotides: TGTGCCAGCAGTCGGGACAGGGACTCTGGAAACACCATATATTTT.

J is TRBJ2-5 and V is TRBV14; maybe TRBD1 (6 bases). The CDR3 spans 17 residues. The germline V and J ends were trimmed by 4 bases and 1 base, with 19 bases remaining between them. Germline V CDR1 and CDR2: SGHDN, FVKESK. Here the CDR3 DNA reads TGTGCCAGCAGCCCTCTCGAAGGTTTGGGGGCCCAAGAGACCCAGTACTTC. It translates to CASSPLEGLGAQETQYF.

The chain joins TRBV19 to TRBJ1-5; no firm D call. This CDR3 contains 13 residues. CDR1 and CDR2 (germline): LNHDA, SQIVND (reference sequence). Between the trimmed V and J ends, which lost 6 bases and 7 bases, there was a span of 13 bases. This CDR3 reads CASRKEGLQPQHF. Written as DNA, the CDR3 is TGTGCCAGTAGGAAGGAGGGTCTCCAGCCCCAGCATTTT.

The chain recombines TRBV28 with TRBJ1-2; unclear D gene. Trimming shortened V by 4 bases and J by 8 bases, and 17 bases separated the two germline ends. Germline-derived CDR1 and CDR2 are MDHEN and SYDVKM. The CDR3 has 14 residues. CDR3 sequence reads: CASSSLPLTAGYTF. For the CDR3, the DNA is TGTGCCAGCAGTTCACTCCCCCTGACTGCAGGCTACACCTTC.

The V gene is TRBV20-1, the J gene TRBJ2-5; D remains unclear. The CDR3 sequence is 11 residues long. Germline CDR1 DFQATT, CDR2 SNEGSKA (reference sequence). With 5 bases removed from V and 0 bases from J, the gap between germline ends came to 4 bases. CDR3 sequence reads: CSAPDQETQYF. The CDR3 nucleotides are TGCAGTGCTCCAGACCAAGAGACCCAGTACTTC.

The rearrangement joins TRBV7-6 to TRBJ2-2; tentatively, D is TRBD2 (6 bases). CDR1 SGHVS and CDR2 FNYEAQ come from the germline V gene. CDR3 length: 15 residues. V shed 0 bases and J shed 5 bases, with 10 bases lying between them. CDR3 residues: CASSLAEGGTGELFF. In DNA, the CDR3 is TGTGCCAGCAGCTTAGCGGAGGGAGGAACCGGGGAGCTGTTTTTT.

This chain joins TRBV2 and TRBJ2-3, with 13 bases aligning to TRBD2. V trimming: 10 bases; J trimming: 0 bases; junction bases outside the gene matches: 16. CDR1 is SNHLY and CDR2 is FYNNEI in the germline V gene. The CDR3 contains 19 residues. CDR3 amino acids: CATGIWGTSGGASTDTQYF. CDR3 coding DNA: TGTGCCACCGGAATCTGGGGTACTAGCGGGGGGGCTAGCACAGATACGCAGTATTTT.

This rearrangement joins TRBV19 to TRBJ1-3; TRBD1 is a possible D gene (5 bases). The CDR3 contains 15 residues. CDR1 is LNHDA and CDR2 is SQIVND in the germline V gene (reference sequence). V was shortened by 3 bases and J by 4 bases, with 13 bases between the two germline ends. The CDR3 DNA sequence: TGTGCCAGTAGTATTAGGGCAGGGCTCGGAAACACCATATATTTT. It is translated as CASSIRAGLGNTIYF.

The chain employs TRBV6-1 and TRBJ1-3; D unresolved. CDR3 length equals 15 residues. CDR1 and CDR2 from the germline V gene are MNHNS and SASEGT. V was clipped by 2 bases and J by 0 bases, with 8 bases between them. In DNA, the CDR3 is TGTGCCAGCAGTGAACGAAGCTACTCTGGAAACACCATATATTTT. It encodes CASSERSYSGNTIYF.

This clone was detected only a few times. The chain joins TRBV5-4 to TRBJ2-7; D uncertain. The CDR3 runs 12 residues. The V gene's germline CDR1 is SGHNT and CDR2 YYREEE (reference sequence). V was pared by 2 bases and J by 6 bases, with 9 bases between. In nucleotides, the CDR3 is TGTGCCAGCAGCTTTTCTACGGGCGAGCAGTACTTC. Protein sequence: CASSFSTGEQYF.

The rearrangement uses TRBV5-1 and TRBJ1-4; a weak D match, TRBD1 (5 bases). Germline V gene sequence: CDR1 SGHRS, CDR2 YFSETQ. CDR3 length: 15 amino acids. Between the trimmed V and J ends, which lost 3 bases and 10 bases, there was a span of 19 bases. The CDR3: CASSSTTGSEGKLFF. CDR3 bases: TGCGCCAGCAGCTCCACCACAGGATCCGAAGGAAAACTGTTTTTT. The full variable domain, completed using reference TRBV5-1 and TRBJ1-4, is KAGVTQTPRYLIKTRGQQVTLSCSPISGHRSVSWYQQTPGQGLQFLFEYFSETQRNKGNFPGRFSGRQFSNSRSEMNVSTLELGDSALYLCASSSTTGSEGKLFFGSGTQLSVL.